At least ten counts were recorded for the clone carrying this T cell receptor (beta chain). The sample is drawn from a study of molecular identifiers for immune sequencing clone quantification. Via MiXCR, TCRdb re-called the PCR reads, giving one row per CDR3 protein. Among hundreds of thousands of distinct CDR3 sequences listed, 25% were seen once. The receptor was isolated from a human donor in good health. Some libraries in this study had Jurkat cell RNA spiked in. Source material: naive CD8+ T cells from blood, with Jurkat cell RNA spiked in. The subset was: FACS-sorted CD8+CD4-CCR7+CD45RA+ naive T cells.

CDR3 protein: CASRREQYF. The CDR3 coding sequence is TGCGCCAGCAGGAGGGAGCAGTACTTC. This rearrangement joins TRBV4-3 to TRBJ2-7; D remains ambiguous. With 6 bases removed from V and 7 bases from J, the gap between germline ends came to 4 bases. The V gene's germline CDR1 is LGHNA and CDR2 YSLEER. The CDR3 sequence is 9 residues long.